This T cell receptor (beta chain) was found in a study of technical replicates of blood from a handful of donors. This clone came up once. Some clones are missing from TCRdb's copy, which holds only in-frame ones; the method was immunoSEQ multiplex PCR. This sample has approximately 14,000 clones; roughly 84% occur once, and the top ten carry roughly an eighth. This CDR3 has 13 residues. Per the germline V gene, CDR1 is SEHNR and CDR2 is FQNEAQ (reference sequence). V was clipped by 4 bases and J by 5 bases, with 12 bases between them. This TCR was sampled from a human donor in good health. The sequenced sample consisted of PBMCs. The chain is built from TRBV7-9 and TRBJ2-7; D is unresolved. The CDR3 sequence: CASSSPNRDEQYF. CDR3 DNA sequence: TGTGCCAGCAGCTCCCCAAACCGGGACGAGCAGTACTTC.